A selection of T cell receptor beta chains follows, all from one sample in a study of early T cells in non-severe SARS-CoV-2 infection. TCRdb fed the 5' RACE reads into MiXCR, producing one record per CDR3 protein. The top ten hold around 3.5% of the sample, which has some 66,000 distinct CDR3 sequences, roughly 10% seen once. Sequencing used whole blood. These receptors originate from an adult who was a healthcare worker with PCR-confirmed SARS-CoV-2 infection or an uninfected control (not recorded which). The CDR3 runs from the conserved cysteine through the conserved F or W. Each record gives: clone size, D gene, J gene, V gene, CDR3 DNA, CDR3 protein. The D gene is left open where the match is weak. Some rows mark clone size as missing; the rest say once, few, many or name a class of expanded clone.

size: many
D: -
J: TRBJ2-5
V: TRBV18
DNA: TGTGCCAGCTCACCACAAGAGACCCAGTACTTC
CDR3: CASSPQETQYF

size: few
D: TRBD1
J: TRBJ2-5
V: TRBV5-1
DNA: TGCGCCAGCAGCTTACAGGGGGCGGAGACCCAGTACTTC
CDR3: CASSLQGAETQYF

size: many
D: -
J: TRBJ2-7
V: TRBV6-5
DNA: TGTGCCAGCACCCTTCGGGGAAGGCGGTACTTC
CDR3: CASTLRGRRYF

size: many
D: TRBD2
J: TRBJ2-1
V: TRBV6-2/TRBV6-3
DNA: TGTGCCAGCAGTTACCTCCTAGCGGGAAGAAAGCAGTTCTTC
CDR3: CASSYLLAGRKQFF

size: -
D: -
J: TRBJ2-7
V: TRBV28
DNA: TGTGCCAGCAGTTCCCTTACGCCGAACCCCTACGAGCAGTACTTC
CDR3: CASSSLTPNPYEQYF

size: few
D: -
J: TRBJ2-7
V: TRBV11-2
DNA: TGTGCCAGCAGCTTGGTGGGGCGGGTCGAGCAGTACTTC
CDR3: CASSLVGRVEQYF

size: -
D: TRBD2
J: TRBJ2-3
V: TRBV6-4
DNA: TGTGCCAGCAGTTTAGAAGCGGGATCTACAGATACGCAGTATTTT
CDR3: CASSLEAGSTDTQYF

size: -
D: -
J: TRBJ1-2
V: TRBV29-1
DNA: TGCAGCGTTGGAGAAACACGGACGAACTATGGCTACACCTTC
CDR3: CSVGETRTNYGYTF

size: few
D: -
J: TRBJ2-7
V: TRBV9
DNA: TGTGCCAGCAGCGTAGCTCTGGGGAGCTCCTACGAGCAGTACTTC
CDR3: CASSVALGSSYEQYF

size: few
D: -
J: TRBJ1-3
V: TRBV29-1
DNA: TGCAGCGTTGGGGCCGGGTCTGGAAACACCATATATTTT
CDR3: CSVGAGSGNTIYF

size: many
D: -
J: TRBJ2-2
V: TRBV6-6
DNA: TGTGCCAGCAGTTACGAATACGGGAGTAGCACCGGGGAGCTGTTTTTT
CDR3: CASSYEYGSSTGELFF

size: -
D: TRBD2
J: TRBJ2-1
V: TRBV10-1
DNA: TGCGCCAGCAGTCAAGCGGGGAGCTCCTACAATGAGCAGTTCTTC
CDR3: CASSQAGSSYNEQFF

size: few
D: -
J: TRBJ1-2
V: TRBV18
DNA: TGTGCCAGCTCACCGAAAGACTCGCAGGGCTACACCTTC
CDR3: CASSPKDSQGYTF

size: few
D: -
J: TRBJ2-4
V: TRBV28
DNA: TGTGCCAGTGGAGGGGGCCCGGAAGTAATAGCCAAAAACATTCAGTACTTC
CDR3: CASGGGPEVIAKNIQYF

size: few
D: -
J: TRBJ2-2
V: TRBV5-1
DNA: TGCGCCAGCAGCTTTTATCGAGATTCGGACACCGGGGAGCTGTTTTTT
CDR3: CASSFYRDSDTGELFF

size: many
D: -
J: TRBJ2-1
V: TRBV7-3
DNA: TGTGCCAGCAGCTTAACCGGAAATGAGCAGTTCTTC
CDR3: CASSLTGNEQFF

size: few
D: -
J: TRBJ2-1
V: TRBV20-1
DNA: TGCAGTGCTAGTAAATATCGCGACAATGAGCAGTTCTTC
CDR3: CSASKYRDNEQFF

size: many
D: -
J: TRBJ2-3
V: TRBV7-9
DNA: TGTGCCAGCAGCTTAGGGACTCGCACAGATACGCAGTATTTT
CDR3: CASSLGTRTDTQYF

size: many
D: -
J: TRBJ2-1
V: TRBV2
DNA: TGTGCCAGCAGCCTGGACCCTCAGCAGTTCTTC
CDR3: CASSLDPQQFF

size: few
D: -
J: TRBJ2-1
V: TRBV29-1
DNA: TGCAGCGTTGAACGAGCGATCAATGAGCAGTTCTTC
CDR3: CSVERAINEQFF

size: -
D: -
J: TRBJ2-1
V: TRBV2
DNA: TGTGCCAGCTCACGGGAGAGGGACAATGAGCAGTTCTTC
CDR3: CASSRERDNEQFF

size: few
D: -
J: TRBJ2-1
V: TRBV20-1
DNA: TGCAGTGCAACTAGGGGCGGTGAGCAGTTCTTC
CDR3: CSATRGGEQFF

size: many
D: -
J: TRBJ1-5
V: TRBV5-1
DNA: TGCGCCAGCAGCTTGGATCCGGTCGGGCCCCAGCATTTT
CDR3: CASSLDPVGPQHF

size: -
D: TRBD2
J: TRBJ2-5
V: TRBV20-1
DNA: TGCAGTGCTAGAGTGAATAGACGGGAGATAGCGGGAGGGAGGACCCAGTACTTC
CDR3: CSARVNRREIAGGRTQYF